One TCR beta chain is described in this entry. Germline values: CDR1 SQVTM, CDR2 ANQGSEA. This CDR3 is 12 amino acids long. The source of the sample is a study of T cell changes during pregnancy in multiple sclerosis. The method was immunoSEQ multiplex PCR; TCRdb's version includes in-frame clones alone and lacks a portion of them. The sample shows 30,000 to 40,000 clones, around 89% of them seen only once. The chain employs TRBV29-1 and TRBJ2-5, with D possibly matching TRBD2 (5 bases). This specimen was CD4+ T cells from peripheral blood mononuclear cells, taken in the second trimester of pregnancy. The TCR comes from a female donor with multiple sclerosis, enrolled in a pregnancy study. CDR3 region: CSILGSQETQYF. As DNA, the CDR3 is TGCAGTATCTTAGGGAGTCAAGAGACCCAGTACTTC.